The subject of this entry is one T cell receptor (beta chain). In the original processing: It was from reference gene primer amplification that nucleated cell counts were estimated. Sequencing used immunoSEQ multiplex PCR; TCRdb keeps in-frame clones, though not all of them. That table is the source of V, J and clone size, and D and trimming were worked out from the DNA. The sample has 95,000 to 150,000 clones, just over 85% seen once. This record belongs to a study of blood T cell repertoires in COVID-19. About the study: The study drew acute and convalescent COVID-19 samples from the United States, Italy and Spain. Sample material is recorded as cDNA or gDNA derived from T cells, B-cell-depleted T cells, or PBMCs.

Per the germline V gene, CDR1 is KGHSH and CDR2 is LQKENI. The CDR3 length is 14 residues. V lost 1 base, J lost 3 bases, and 8 bases lay in between. This receptor was taken from a man aged 40-55 years with acute or convalescent COVID-19. The sequenced sample was peripheral blood. The chain is built from TRBV18 and TRBJ2-3, with D maybe TRBD1 (6 bases). CDR3 in amino acids: CASSPRGQTDTQYF. As DNA, the CDR3 is TGTGCCAGCTCACCACGGGGGCAAACAGATACGCAGTATTTT. Full variable domain (outside the CDR3, taken from reference TRBV18 and TRBJ2-3): NAGVMQNPRHLVRRRGQEARLRCSPMKGHSHVYWYRQLPEEGLKFMVYLQKENIIDESGMPKERFSAEFPKEGPSILRIQQVVRGDSAAYFCASSPRGQTDTQYFGPGTRLTVL.